This T cell receptor (beta chain) is drawn from a study of blood T cell repertoires in COVID-19. Overall study: Whether acute or convalescent, the COVID-19 samples came from the United States, Italy and Spain.

Within the 2 weeks before study entry, each person in the exposed group met a COVID-19 case. CDR3 size: 14 residues. The germline CDR1 and CDR2 sequences are LNHDA and SQIVND (reference sequence). V gave up 1 base and J gave up 4 bases, with 10 bases separating them. Here immunoSEQ multiplex PCR was the method, and the copy in TCRdb shows in-frame clones only, minus some. The sample records 200,000 to 250,000 clones, about 87% being singletons. The V call is TRBV19, the J call TRBJ1-2, with D unclear. The TCR sequence derives from a woman in her 30s who had been exposed to COVID-19. The sequencing sample was made of PBMCs or T cells enriched from blood (not recorded which). CDR3 sequence (DNA): TGTGCCAGTAGTATAGGGGCCAGCCTCTATGGCTACACCTTC. Its translation: CASSIGASLYGYTF. Variable domain in full (rest from reference TRBV19 and TRBJ1-2): DGGITQSPKYLFRKEGQNVTLSCEQNLNHDAMYWYRQDPGQGLRLIYYSQIVNDFQKGDIAEGYSVSREKKESFPLTVTSAQKNPTAFYLCASSIGASLYGYTFGSGTRLTVV.